This is a list of T cell receptor beta chains from one sample in a study of response to subunit inactivated influenza vaccine. Each CDR3 protein gets one entry after TCRdb re-called the RT-PCR reads with MiXCR. Of about 530,000 distinct CDR3 sequences in the sample, 13% were seen once. The specimen comprised PBMCs from blood, sampled around seven weeks after vaccination. Receptors were obtained from a man aged 50 to 59 who received an inactivated influenza vaccine. Both conserved end residues are part of each CDR3. Each record gives: clone size, J gene, V gene, CDR3 protein. Size tells how often a clone was seen (once, few, many) or the class of an expanded clone, and some rows leave it out.

few TRBJ2-3 TRBV20-1 CSAGIRGGYTDTQYF
many TRBJ1-2 TRBV20-1 CSARDTDGYTF
many TRBJ2-1 TRBV7-2 CASTPGQSSYNEQFF
. TRBJ2-5 TRBV4-2 CASSQSQETQYF
many TRBJ2-4 TRBV20-1 CSAIRGTVGKNIQYF
many TRBJ2-1 TRBV5-1 CASSAGQVYNEQFF
. TRBJ2-2 TRBV4-2 CASSQDPQRGGFHTGELFF
. TRBJ2-7 TRBV12-3/TRBV12-4 CASSLGGRQYF
many TRBJ2-3 TRBV6-5 CASRLLQGVDTDTQYF
. TRBJ1-1 TRBV18 CASFSGLRGTEAFF
few TRBJ2-3 TRBV5-1 CASSLKGTSSWGTDTQYF
many TRBJ1-1 TRBV5-1 CASSPLGESTEAFF
many TRBJ2-7 TRBV20-1 CSAPRTGTSYEQYF
few TRBJ2-7 TRBV10-3 CAISELLAGLEQYF
few TRBJ2-1 TRBV27 CASSLSASGSTYEQFF
. TRBJ2-5 TRBV7-8 CASSLAGQGAETQYF
many TRBJ1-3 TRBV4-3 CASSRDTNSGNTIYF
few TRBJ2-7 TRBV4-1 CASSQDIGDRGHYEQYF
. TRBJ2-7 TRBV15 CATSSPTSGGTSYEQYF
many TRBJ2-4 TRBV12-3/TRBV12-4 CASSPGLADIQYF
. TRBJ1-5 TRBV5-1 CASSFGPAGDQPQHF
few TRBJ1-5 TRBV20-1 CSAKTGQPQHF
many TRBJ2-7 TRBV20-1 CSAFSKYEQYF
few TRBJ2-1 TRBV7-9 CASSFYSASYNEQFF
few TRBJ2-5 TRBV28 CASSLGTFQETQYF
few TRBJ1-1 TRBV5-1 CASSFEVNTEAFF
few TRBJ2-5 TRBV5-5 CASSMGRGGETQYF
. TRBJ2-7 TRBV7-6 CASSLGTSASYEQYF